The 2 T cell receptor beta chains presented below share a single source sample, sequenced in a study of siplizumab effects on memory and regulatory T cells. Method: immunoSEQ multiplex PCR; TCRdb's copy keeps in-frame clones and lacks some. The sample includes some 100,000 clones, less than 95% of them seen just once. The specimen was non-Treg CD4+ T cells sorted from blood. The receptor source for this set is a human donor in good health.

This clone came up once. This chain connects TRBV28 to TRBJ1-2; possibly TRBD1 for D (5 bases). The V gene lost 2 bases and the J gene lost 6 bases, with 13 bases spanning the gap. The CDR3 is made up of 14 amino acids. Germline values: CDR1 MDHEN, CDR2 SYDVKM. As DNA, the CDR3 is TGTGCCAGCAGTTTAGGGGCAGGGAGAGATGGCTACACCTTC. Protein: CASSLGAGRDGYTF.

This sequence joins TRBV6-6 and TRBJ2-7, with D possibly being TRBD2 (5 bases). V was trimmed by 6 bases and J by 3 bases, leaving 18 bases between them. The CDR3 is 15 amino acids. In germline, CDR1 is MNHNY, CDR2 SVGAGI (reference sequence). Here the CDR3 reads CASRPDPSGSYEQYF. CDR3 bases: TGTGCCAGCAGGCCCGACCCAAGCGGCAGCTACGAGCAGTACTTC.